What follows describes a single TCR beta chain. The antigen is unknown. This specimen comes from a study of a mutant IDH1 vaccine in newly diagnosed glioma. Study information: Vaccination of patients was performed eight times, in weeks 1, 3, 5, 7, 11, 15, 19 and 23. Following radiotherapy alone, or alongside temozolomide cycles, vaccination was started after an interval of 4-6 weeks.

Time point meaning: week 5, during vaccination. Doses consisted of 300 ug of mutant IDH1 20-mer peptide each, paired with topical imiquimod. Each donor presented with a new WHO grade 3 or 4 astrocytoma that tested IDH1-mutant and showed ATRX loss. The study's findings and limits: Variations in leading peripheral T cell clonotypes appeared to have no connection with pseudoprogression.

CDR1 is SGHNT and CDR2 is YYREEE in the germline V gene (reference sequence). Trimming cost V 0 bases and J 7 bases, with 10 bases left between them. The CDR3 has 13 amino acids. The assay was immunoSEQ multiplex PCR, and TCRdb's table has in-frame clones only and misses some. The sample lists around 56,000 clones; roughly 82% were seen once. J is TRBJ1-2 and V is TRBV5-4; D is uncertain. The input for sequencing was PBMCs, taken from a glioma patient whose treatment included an IDH1 peptide vaccine. The receptor was derived from a woman aged 18-35 years with glioma. Some clones in this sample may be carry-over from other donors' samples. CDR3 bases: TGTGCCAGCAGCTTGGCGGATTTCAGTGGCTACACCTTC. This gives the protein CASSLADFSGYTF. The whole variable domain, remainder taken from reference TRBV5-4 and TRBJ1-2, is ETGVTQSPTHLIKTRGQQVTLRCSSQSGHNTVSWYQQALGQGPQFIFQYYREEENGRGNFPPRFSGLQFPNYSSELNVNALELDDSALYLCASSLADFSGYTFGSGTRLTVV.